A single TCR beta chain is shown here with its context. The data were obtained in a study of cytomegalovirus exposure and HLA in healthy donors. Primers: 60 Vbeta forward and 13 Jbeta reverse. Using immunoSEQ multiplex PCR, the repertoire was profiled, and TCRdb retains in-frame clones only, with some absent. The sample comprises over 95,000 clones, over 60% of which are singletons, and less than 3.5% rests with the top ten. CDR1 and CDR2 (germline): SGHNT, YENEEA. CDR3 length: 14 amino acids. V lost 3 bases, J lost 4 bases, and 6 bases stayed unmatched. V usage is TRBV11-3 and J usage is TRBJ2-7, with TRBD1 matching over 7 bases. This clonotype originated in a female donor in good health and CMV-seronegative. The sample was PBMCs. The CDR3 reads CASSFDRVNYEQYF. CDR3 coding DNA: TGTGCCAGCAGCTTCGACAGGGTGAATTACGAGCAGTACTTC.